These 13 T cell receptor beta chains came from one sample sequenced in a study of cytomegalovirus exposure and HLA in healthy donors. PCR used 60 Vbeta primers and 13 Jbeta primers. Data came from immunoSEQ multiplex PCR; TCRdb stores just in-frame clones and leaves some out. Of 95,000 to 150,000 clones listed, around 77% are singletons. Sequencing was done on a sample of PBMCs. The receptor source for this set is a woman between 40 and 55 years old in good health and CMV-seropositive.

This chain uses TRBV28 with TRBJ1-2; no definite D call. The V end lost 7 bases, the J end lost 1 base, and 19 bases lay between the germline ends. CDR1 is MDHEN, CDR2 SYDVKM, per germline. This CDR3 contains 16 residues. DNA of the CDR3: TGTGCCAGCACGTGGGCCCGCGGGAGCCTTAACTATGGCTACACCTTC. Its translation: CASTWARGSLNYGYTF.

This clone was seen a handful of times. J is TRBJ2-3 and V is TRBV27, with TRBD2 identical over 12 bases. This CDR3 spans 19 amino acids. The germline V gene encodes CDR1 MNHEY and CDR2 SMNVEV (reference sequence). J gave up 4 bases and V 5 bases, and 16 bases lay outside the gene matches. This CDR3 reads CASSLQRLAGAIRADTQYF. Here the CDR3 DNA reads TGTGCCAGCAGTCTACAAAGACTAGCGGGAGCCATAAGGGCAGATACGCAGTATTTT.

The chain uses TRBV5-1 and TRBJ2-7; 10 bases are a match to TRBD1. Germline V gene sequence: CDR1 SGHRS, CDR2 YFSETQ. V lost 3 bases, J lost 5 bases, and 5 bases stayed unmatched. CDR3 size: 14 residues. CDR3 nucleotide sequence: TGCGCCAGCAGCTCCCGGGACAGGGGTGACGAGCAGTACTTC. The encoded protein is CASSSRDRGDEQYF.

J is TRBJ2-2 and V is TRBV18; D uncertain. This CDR3 is built from 14 residues. Deletions cut 5 bases from V and 0 bases from J, with 7 bases between. Germline V gene lookup returns CDR1 KGHSH and CDR2 LQKENI. The CDR3 is CASSSLTNTGELFF. CDR3 coding DNA: TGTGCCAGCTCATCTTTAACGAACACCGGGGAGCTGTTTTTT.

The chain employs TRBV21-1 and TRBJ2-7; the DNA was not used to check the table's D call, TRBD2. TRBV21-1 is flagged as a pseudogene. CDR3 length: 14 residues. The CDR3 DNA follows: TGTGCCAGCAACCCCGCTAGCGGGCCACACGAGCAGTACTTC. This codes for CASNPASGPHEQYF.

In this sample, this clone turned up a few times. V and J are TRBV2 and TRBJ2-3, with 10 bases fitting TRBD2. This CDR3 spans 14 amino acids. Losses at the gene ends were 8 bases for V and 2 bases for J; bases not matched to a gene: 4. Germline CDR1 and CDR2: SNHLY and FYNNEI. CDR3 nucleotide sequence: TGTGCCAGCTATAGCGGGAGGAACACAGATACGCAGTATTTT. Translation gives CASYSGRNTDTQYF. Drawing the rest from reference TRBV2 and TRBJ2-3, the complete variable domain is EPEVTQTPSHQVTQMGQEVILRCVPISNHLYFYWYRQILGQKVEFLVSFYNNEISEKSEIFDDQFSVERPDGSNFTLKIRSTKLEDSAMYFCASYSGRNTDTQYFGPGTRLTVL.

The chain combines TRBV29-1 with TRBJ2-7, with 7 positions matching TRBD2. Germline trimming cut 7 bases from V and 3 bases from J; bases unmatched to any gene: 6. CDR1 is SQVTM, CDR2 ANQGSEA, per germline. The CDR3 contains 12 residues. Here the CDR3 DNA reads TGCAGCGCCCGAGCGGGACGCTACGAGCAGTACTTC. Residues: CSARAGRYEQYF.

The CDR3 DNA reads TGTGCCAGCAGACCGACTAGCGGCTCCTACAATGAGCAGTTCTTC. Its translation: CASRPTSGSYNEQFF. The V and J genes are TRBV2 and TRBJ2-1; 9 bases are a match to TRBD2. The CDR3 runs 15 residues. After removal of 6 bases from V and 0 bases from J, the junction contained 3 bases not matched to a gene. CDR1 and CDR2 (germline): SNHLY, FYNNEI.

The V and J genes are TRBV11-2 and TRBJ2-7, with D possibly being TRBD1 (6 bases). This CDR3 is built from 14 residues. V lost 6 bases to trimming and J lost 4 bases, with 16 bases between them. Germline loops: CDR1 SGHAT, CDR2 FQNNGV. CDR3 residues: CASRYLRDKYEQYF. The CDR3 nucleotides read TGTGCCAGCAGATACCTCCGGGACAAATACGAGCAGTACTTC.

This chain joins TRBV6-5 and TRBJ2-2, with 7 bases matching TRBD1. There are 15 residues in the CDR3. Per the germline V gene, CDR1 is MNHEY and CDR2 is SVGAGI. V was pared by 6 bases and J by 1 base, with 5 bases of the junction left unmatched. The CDR3: CASRSGTVNTGELFF. The CDR3 DNA reads as TGTGCCAGCAGATCCGGGACAGTGAACACCGGGGAGCTGTTTTTT.

This chain joins TRBV4-1 and TRBJ1-2; 9 nucleotides line up with TRBD1. Germline CDR1 and CDR2: MGHRA and YSYEKL. The V gene end was trimmed by 4 bases and the J gene end by 7 bases; junction bases not matched to a gene: 7. There are 14 residues in the CDR3. The CDR3 here is CASSRLTGGFGYTF. Written as DNA, the CDR3 is TGCGCCAGCAGCCGCCTCACAGGGGGCTTTGGCTACACCTTC.

This clone was picked up one time. The V gene is TRBV5-5, the J gene TRBJ2-1, with 8 bases matching TRBD2. J was trimmed by 2 bases and V by 4 bases; bases with no gene match: 5. The CDR3 runs to 15 residues. Germline CDR1 and CDR2: SGHKS and YYEKEE (reference sequence). The CDR3: CASSLDSGTYNEQFF. DNA of the CDR3: TGTGCCAGCAGCCTTGATAGCGGGACCTACAATGAGCAGTTCTTC.

This clone appeared a few times. The CDR3 coding sequence is TGTGCCAGCAGCTTAATAATGGCCAGGAACACTGAAGCTTTCTTT. Amino acids: CASSLIMARNTEAFF. The chain uses TRBV7-9 and TRBJ1-1; D is unresolved. Germline V gives CDR1 SEHNR, CDR2 FQNEAQ (reference sequence). Trimming removed 2 bases at V and 1 base at J, with 11 bases between. There are 15 residues in the CDR3.